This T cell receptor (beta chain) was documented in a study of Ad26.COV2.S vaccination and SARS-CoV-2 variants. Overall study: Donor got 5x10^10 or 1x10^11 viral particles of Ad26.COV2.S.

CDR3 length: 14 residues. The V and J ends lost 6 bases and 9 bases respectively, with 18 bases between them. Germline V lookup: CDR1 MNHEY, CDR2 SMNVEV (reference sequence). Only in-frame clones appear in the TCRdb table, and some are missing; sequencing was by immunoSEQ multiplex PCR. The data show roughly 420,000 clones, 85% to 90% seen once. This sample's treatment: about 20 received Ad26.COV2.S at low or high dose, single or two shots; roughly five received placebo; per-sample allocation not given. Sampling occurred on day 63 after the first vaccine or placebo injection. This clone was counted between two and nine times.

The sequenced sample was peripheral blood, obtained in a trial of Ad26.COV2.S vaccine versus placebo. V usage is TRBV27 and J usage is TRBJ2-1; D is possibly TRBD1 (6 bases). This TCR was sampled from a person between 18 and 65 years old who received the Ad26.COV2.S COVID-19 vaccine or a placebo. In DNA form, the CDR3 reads TGTGCCAGCAGCCATCAACAGGGATCAGGTGAGCAGTTCTTC. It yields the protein CASSHQQGSGEQFF.